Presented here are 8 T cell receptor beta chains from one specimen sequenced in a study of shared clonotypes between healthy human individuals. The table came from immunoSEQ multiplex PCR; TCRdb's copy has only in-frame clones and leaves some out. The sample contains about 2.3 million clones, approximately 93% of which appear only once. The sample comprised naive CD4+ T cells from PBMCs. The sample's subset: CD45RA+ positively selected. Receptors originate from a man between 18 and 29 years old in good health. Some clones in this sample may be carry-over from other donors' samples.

The CDR3 coding sequence is TGTGCCAGCTCACCGGGTATCCCAGATACGCAGTATTTT. Its protein is CASSPGIPDTQYF. V and J are TRBV18 and TRBJ2-3; no clear D. The CDR3 covers 13 residues. V shed 3 bases and J shed 4 bases, with 8 bases lying between them. The germline V gene has CDR1 KGHSH and CDR2 LQKENI.

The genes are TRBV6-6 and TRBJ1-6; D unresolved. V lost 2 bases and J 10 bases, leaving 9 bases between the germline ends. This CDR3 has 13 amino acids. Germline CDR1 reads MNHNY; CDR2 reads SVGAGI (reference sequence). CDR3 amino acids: CASSYDPFSPLHF. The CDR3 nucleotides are TGTGCCAGCAGTTACGACCCCTTCTCACCCCTCCACTTT.

CDR3 in DNA: TGTGCCAGCAGCTTATCGATGGGGATCAACAATGAGCAGTTCTTC. Its translation: CASSLSMGINNEQFF. The rearrangement uses TRBV7-9 and TRBJ2-1; D remains unclear. The germline gives CDR1 SEHNR, CDR2 FQNEAQ (reference sequence). This CDR3 has 15 residues. Trimming shortened V by 2 bases and J by 5 bases, and 13 bases separated the two germline ends.

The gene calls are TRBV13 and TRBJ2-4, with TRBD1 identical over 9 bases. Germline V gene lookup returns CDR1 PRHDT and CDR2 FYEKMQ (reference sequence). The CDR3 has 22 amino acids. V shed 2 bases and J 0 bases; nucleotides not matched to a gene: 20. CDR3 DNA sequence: TGTGCCAGCAGCTTAACTCTGTTCCGGGACAGGGACACTAAGTCAGCCAAAAACATTCAGTACTTC. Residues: CASSLTLFRDRDTKSAKNIQYF.

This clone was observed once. CDR3 coding DNA: TGTGCCAGCAGCCCAAGCCACAGCGGGAAGGTATCCGGGGAGCTGTTTTTT. Translating gives CASSPSHSGKVSGELFF. The chain couples TRBV7-2 to TRBJ2-2; TRBD2 matches 7 bases. Germline loops: CDR1 SGHTA, CDR2 FQGNSA. Trimming took 5 bases from V and 6 from J; bases not matched to a gene: 15. CDR3 length: 17 amino acids.

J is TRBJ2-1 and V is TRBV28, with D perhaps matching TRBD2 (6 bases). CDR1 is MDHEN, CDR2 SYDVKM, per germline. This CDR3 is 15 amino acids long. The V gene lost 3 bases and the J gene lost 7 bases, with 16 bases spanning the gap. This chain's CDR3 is CASSFGAGLGNEQFF. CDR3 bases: TGTGCCAGCAGTTTTGGCGCGGGATTGGGTAATGAGCAGTTCTTC.

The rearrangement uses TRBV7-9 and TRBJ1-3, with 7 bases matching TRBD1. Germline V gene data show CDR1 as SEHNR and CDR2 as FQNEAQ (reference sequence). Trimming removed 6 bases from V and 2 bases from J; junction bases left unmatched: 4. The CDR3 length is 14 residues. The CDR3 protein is CASSFQGAGNTIYF. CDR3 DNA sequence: TGTGCCAGCAGTTTTCAGGGGGCTGGAAACACCATATATTTT.

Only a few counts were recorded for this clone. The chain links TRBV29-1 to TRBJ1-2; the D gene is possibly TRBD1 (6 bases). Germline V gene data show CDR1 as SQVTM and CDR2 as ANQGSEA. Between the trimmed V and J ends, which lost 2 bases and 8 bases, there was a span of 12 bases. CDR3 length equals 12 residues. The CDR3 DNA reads TGCAGCGTTGAATCGGACAGAGGGGGCTACACCTTC. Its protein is CSVESDRGGYTF.